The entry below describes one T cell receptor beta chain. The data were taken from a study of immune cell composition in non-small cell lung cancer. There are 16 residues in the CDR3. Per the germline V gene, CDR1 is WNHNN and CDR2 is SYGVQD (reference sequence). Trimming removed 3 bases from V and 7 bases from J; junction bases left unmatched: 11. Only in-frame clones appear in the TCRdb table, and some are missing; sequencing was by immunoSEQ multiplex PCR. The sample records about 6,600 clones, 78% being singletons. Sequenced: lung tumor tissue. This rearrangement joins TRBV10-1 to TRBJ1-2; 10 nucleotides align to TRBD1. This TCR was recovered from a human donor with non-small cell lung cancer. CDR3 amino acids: CASSDRVDRGWCGYTF. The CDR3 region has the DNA TGCGCCAGCAGTGACAGGGTGGACAGGGGGTGGTGTGGCTACACCTTC.